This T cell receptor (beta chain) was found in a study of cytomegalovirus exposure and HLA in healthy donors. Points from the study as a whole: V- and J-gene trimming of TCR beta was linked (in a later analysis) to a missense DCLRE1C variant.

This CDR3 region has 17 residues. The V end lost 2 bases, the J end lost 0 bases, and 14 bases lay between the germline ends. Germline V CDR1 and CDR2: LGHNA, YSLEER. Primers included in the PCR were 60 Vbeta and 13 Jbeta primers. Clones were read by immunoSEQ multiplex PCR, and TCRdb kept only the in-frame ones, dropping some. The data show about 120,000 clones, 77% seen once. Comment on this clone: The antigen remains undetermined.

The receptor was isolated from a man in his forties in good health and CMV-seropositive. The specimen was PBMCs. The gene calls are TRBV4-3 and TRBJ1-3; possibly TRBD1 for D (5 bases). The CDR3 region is CASSQTGTLFSGNTIYF. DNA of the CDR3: TGCGCCAGCAGCCAAACGGGGACTCTCTTCTCTGGAAACACCATATATTTT.